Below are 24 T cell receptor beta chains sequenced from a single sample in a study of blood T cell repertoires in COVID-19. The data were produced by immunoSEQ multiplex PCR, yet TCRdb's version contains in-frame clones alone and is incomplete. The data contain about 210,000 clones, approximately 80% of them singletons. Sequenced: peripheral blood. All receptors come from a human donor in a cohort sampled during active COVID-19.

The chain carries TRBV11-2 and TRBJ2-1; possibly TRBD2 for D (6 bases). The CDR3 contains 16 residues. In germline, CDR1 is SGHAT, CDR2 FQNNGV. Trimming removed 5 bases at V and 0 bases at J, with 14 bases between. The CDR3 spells CASSRRGDSSYNEQFF. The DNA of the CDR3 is TGTGCCAGCAGCCGCCGTGGGGACTCCTCCTACAATGAGCAGTTCTTC. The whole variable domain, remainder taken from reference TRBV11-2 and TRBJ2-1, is EAGVAQSPRYKIIEKRQSVAFWCNPISGHATLYWYQQILGQGPKLLIQFQNNGVVDDSQLPKDRFSAERLKGVDSTLKIQPAKLEDSAVYLCASSRRGDSSYNEQFFGPGTRLTVL.

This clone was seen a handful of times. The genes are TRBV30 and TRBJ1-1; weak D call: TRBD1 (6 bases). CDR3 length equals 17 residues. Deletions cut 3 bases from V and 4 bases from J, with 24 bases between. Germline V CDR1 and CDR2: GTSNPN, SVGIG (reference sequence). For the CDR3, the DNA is TGTGCCTGGAGCCCCAGGGGAGGGCTCGCGGGGGGCACTGAAGCTTTCTTT. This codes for CAWSPRGGLAGGTEAFF.

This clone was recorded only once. The CDR3 sequence is CASTRLAGVNEQFF. DNA for the CDR3: TGTGCCAGCACCCGACTAGCGGGAGTTAATGAGCAGTTCTTC. The chain couples TRBV3-1 (or the pseudogene TRBV3-2) to TRBJ2-1; 12 bases line up with TRBD2. V was clipped by 7 bases and J by 7 bases; unmatched bases: 5. The CDR3 covers 14 residues. CDR1 and CDR2 from the germline V gene are LGHDT and YNNKEL (reference sequence).

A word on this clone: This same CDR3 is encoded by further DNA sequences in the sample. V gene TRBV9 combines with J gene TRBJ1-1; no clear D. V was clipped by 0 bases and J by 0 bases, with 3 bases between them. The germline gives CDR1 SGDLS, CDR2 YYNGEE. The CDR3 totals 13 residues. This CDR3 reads CASSVALNTEAFF. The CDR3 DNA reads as TGTGCCAGCAGCGTAGCTTTGAACACTGAAGCTTTCTTT.

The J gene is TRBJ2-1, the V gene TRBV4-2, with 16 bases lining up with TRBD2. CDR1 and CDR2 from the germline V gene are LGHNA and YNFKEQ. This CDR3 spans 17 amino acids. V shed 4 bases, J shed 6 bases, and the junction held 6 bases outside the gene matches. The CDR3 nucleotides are TGTGCCAGCAGCCCGGGACTAGCGGGGGGGCTGGCCAATGAGCAGTTCTTC. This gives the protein CASSPGLAGGLANEQFF.

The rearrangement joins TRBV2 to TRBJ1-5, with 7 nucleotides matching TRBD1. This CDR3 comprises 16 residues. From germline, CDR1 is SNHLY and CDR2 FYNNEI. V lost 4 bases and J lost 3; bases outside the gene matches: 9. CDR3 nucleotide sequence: TGTGCCAGCAGTGGGGGTGGGACAGTTTACAATCAGCCCCAGCATTTT. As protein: CASSGGGTVYNQPQHF.

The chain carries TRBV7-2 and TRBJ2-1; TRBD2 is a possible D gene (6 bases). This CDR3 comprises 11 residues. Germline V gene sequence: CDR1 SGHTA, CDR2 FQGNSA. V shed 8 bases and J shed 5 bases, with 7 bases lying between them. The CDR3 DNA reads TGTGCCAGCGGCGGGAACAATGAGCAGTTCTTC. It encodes CASGGNNEQFF.

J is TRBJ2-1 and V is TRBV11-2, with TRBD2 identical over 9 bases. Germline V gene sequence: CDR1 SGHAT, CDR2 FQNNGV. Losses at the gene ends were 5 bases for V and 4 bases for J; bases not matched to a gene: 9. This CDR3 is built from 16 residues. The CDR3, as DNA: TGTGCCAGCAGCCCCCCTCCTAGCGGGGCTTACAATGAGCAGTTCTTC. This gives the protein CASSPPPSGAYNEQFF.

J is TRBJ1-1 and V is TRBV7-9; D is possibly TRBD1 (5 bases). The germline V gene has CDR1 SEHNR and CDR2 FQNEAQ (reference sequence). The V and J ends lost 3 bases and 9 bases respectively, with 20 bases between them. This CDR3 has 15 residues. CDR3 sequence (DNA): TGTGCCAGCAGCTTCAGCCGGGGGACTGCCAAAAAAGCTTTCTTT. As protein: CASSFSRGTAKKAFF. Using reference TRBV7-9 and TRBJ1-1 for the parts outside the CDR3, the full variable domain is DTGVSQNPRHKITKRGQNVTFRCDPISEHNRLYWYRQTLGQGPEFLTYFQNEAQLEKSRLLSDRFSAERPKGSFSTLEIQRTEQGDSAMYLCASSFSRGTAKKAFFGQGTRLTVV.

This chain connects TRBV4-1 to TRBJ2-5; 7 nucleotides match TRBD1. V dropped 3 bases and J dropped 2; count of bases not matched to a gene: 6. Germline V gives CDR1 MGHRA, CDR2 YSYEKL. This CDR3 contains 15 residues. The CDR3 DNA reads TGCGCCAGCAGCCAGGGACAGTCTTCTCAAGAGACCCAGTACTTC. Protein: CASSQGQSSQETQYF.

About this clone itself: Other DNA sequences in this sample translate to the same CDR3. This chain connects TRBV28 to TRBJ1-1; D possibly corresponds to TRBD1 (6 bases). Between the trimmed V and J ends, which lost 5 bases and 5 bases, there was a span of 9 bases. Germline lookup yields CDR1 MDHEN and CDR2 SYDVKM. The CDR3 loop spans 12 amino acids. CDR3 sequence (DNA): TGTGCCAGCAGTCTTACAGGGACTGAAGCTTTCTTT. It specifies CASSLTGTEAFF.

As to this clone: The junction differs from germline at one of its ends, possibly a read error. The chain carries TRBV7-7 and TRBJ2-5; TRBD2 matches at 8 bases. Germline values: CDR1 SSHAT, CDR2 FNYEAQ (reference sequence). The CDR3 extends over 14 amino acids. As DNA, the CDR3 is TGTGCTAGCAGCTTCGGGGGGGGGCAAGAGACCCAGTACTTC. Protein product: CASSFGGGQETQYF.

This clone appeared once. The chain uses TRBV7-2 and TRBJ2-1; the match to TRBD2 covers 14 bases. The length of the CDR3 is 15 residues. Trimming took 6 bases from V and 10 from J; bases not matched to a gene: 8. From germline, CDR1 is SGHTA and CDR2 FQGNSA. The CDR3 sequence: CASRPGLAGDGEQFF. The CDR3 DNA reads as TGTGCCAGCAGACCGGGACTAGCGGGAGATGGGGAGCAGTTCTTC.

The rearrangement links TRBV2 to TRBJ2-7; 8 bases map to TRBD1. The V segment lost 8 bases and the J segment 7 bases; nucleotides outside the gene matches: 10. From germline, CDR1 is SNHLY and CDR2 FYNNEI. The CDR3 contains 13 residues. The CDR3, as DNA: TGTGCCAGCCCCCCGGGACAGGCAGGGGAGCAGTACTTC. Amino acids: CASPPGQAGEQYF.

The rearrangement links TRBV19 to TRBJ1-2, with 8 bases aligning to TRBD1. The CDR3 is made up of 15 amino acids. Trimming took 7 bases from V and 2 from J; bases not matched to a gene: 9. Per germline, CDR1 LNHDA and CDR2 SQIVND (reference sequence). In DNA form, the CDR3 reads TGTGCCAGTACAACCGACAGGGGCCCGAACTATGGCTACACCTTC. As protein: CASTTDRGPNYGYTF.

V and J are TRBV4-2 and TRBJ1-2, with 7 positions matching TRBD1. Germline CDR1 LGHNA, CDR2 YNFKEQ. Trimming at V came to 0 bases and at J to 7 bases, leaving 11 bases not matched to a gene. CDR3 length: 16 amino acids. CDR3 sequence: CASSQEVRDRATGYTF. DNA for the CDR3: TGTGCCAGCAGCCAAGAGGTTCGCGACAGGGCCACTGGCTACACCTTC.

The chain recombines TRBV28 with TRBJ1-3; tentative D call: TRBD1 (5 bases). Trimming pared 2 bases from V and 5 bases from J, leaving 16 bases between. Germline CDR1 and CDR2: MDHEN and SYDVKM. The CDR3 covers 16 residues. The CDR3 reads CASSLTGGGVRNTIYF. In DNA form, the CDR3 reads TGTGCCAGCAGTTTAACGGGCGGGGGGGTTAGAAACACCATATATTTT.

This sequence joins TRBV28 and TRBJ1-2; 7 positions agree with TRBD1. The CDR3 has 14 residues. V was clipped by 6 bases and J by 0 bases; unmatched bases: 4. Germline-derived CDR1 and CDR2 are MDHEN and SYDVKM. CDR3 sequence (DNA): TGTGCCAGCAGGTCCACAGGGGCTAACTATGGCTACACCTTC. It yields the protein CASRSTGANYGYTF.

The CDR3 region has the DNA TGTGCCAGTAGTATCTTTGAACAGTTCTATGGCTACACCTTC. Its translation is CASSIFEQFYGYTF. V usage is TRBV19 and J usage is TRBJ1-2; D ambiguous. Germline CDR1 LNHDA, CDR2 SQIVND (reference sequence). The length of the CDR3 is 14 residues. V lost 3 bases to trimming and J lost 4 bases, with 12 bases between them.

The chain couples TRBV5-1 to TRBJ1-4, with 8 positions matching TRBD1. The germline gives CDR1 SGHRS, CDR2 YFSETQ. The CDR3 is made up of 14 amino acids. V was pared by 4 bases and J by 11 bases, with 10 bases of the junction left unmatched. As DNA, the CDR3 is TGCGCCAGCAGCGCCGGGACAGGCGACTTCAAACTGTTTTTT. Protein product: CASSAGTGDFKLFF.

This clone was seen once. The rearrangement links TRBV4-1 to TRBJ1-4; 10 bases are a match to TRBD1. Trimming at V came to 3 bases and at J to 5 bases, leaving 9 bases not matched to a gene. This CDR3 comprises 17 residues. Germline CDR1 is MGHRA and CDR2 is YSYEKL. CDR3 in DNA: TGCGCCAGCAGCCAGCTCGGGACGGGACAGGGGAATGAAAAACTGTTTTTT. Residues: CASSQLGTGQGNEKLFF.

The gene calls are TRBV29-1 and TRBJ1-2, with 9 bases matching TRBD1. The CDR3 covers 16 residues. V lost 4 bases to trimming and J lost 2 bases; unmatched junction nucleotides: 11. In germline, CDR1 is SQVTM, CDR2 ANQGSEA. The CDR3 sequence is CSVVGDPGQGNYGYTF. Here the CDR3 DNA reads TGCAGCGTTGTAGGGGACCCGGGACAGGGAAACTATGGCTACACCTTC.

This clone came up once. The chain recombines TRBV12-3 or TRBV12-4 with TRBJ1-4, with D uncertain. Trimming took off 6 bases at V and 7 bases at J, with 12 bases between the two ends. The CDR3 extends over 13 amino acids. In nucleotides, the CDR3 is TGTGCCAGCAGGCGGACTGAGTCTGAAAAACTGTTTTTT. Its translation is CASRRTESEKLFF.

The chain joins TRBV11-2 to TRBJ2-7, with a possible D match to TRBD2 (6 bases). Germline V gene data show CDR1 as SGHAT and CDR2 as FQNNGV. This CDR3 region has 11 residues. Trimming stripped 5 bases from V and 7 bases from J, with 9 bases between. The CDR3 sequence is CASSRAGEQYF. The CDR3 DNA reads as TGTGCCAGCAGCCGCGCGGGGGAGCAGTACTTC.